This T cell receptor (beta chain) was identified during a study of T-cell memory formation after mild COVID-19. Study observations and caveats: CD4+ contracting clones were mainly CM and EM; CD8+ ones, EMRA.

5'RACE with constant-segment primers yielded barcoded, UMI-tagged TCR alpha and TCR beta cDNA libraries. TCRdb called the 5' RACE reads again in MiXCR, with one record for every CDR3 protein. The sample yields approximately 410,000 distinct CDR3 sequences, more than 20% seen once. The CDR3 runs 14 residues. The V gene's germline CDR1 is SGHVS and CDR2 FNYEAQ. V was shortened by 5 bases and J by 0 bases, with 7 bases between the two germline ends. This clonotype was seen a few times. The antigen is undetermined. The TCR originated in an adult woman who had mild COVID-19 (a few samples of this study predate the infection). Cell type and time point are not known. V gene TRBV7-6 combines with J gene TRBJ2-2; no firm D call. Specimen: PBMCs or a T cell subset sorted from them (not recorded which). The CDR3 DNA is TGTGCCAGCAGCGGATCCACGAACACCGGGGAGCTGTTTTTT. This codes for CASSGSTNTGELFF.